This T cell receptor (beta chain) was captured by sequencing in a study of blood T cells in healthy people across ages. V shed 6 bases, J shed 6 bases, and the junction held 7 bases outside the gene matches. Germline V CDR1 and CDR2: SQVTM, ANQGSEA. The CDR3 totals 13 residues. PCR was performed a second time for roughly 7 to 12 cycles using a sample-barcoded 5' primer and a J-beta primer mix. TCRdb ran MiXCR on the 5' RACE reads and lists one entry per CDR3 protein. The table records more than 800,000 distinct CDR3 sequences, around 26% of them present only once. Sequenced: blood. J is TRBJ1-4 and V is TRBV29-1; 7 bases are shared with TRBD1. This sequence originates from a woman of 80 years or more in good health. The CDR3 DNA is TGCAGCGTCAGACAGGGTGGCGATGAAAAACTGTTTTTT. The encoded protein is CSVRQGGDEKLFF. Supplemented by reference TRBV29-1 and TRBJ1-4, the full variable domain reads SAVISQKPSRDICQRGTSLTIQCQVDSQVTMMFWYRQQPGQSLTLIATANQGSEATYESGFVIDKFPISRPNLTFSTLTVSNMSPEDSSIYLCSVRQGGDEKLFFGSGTQLSVL.